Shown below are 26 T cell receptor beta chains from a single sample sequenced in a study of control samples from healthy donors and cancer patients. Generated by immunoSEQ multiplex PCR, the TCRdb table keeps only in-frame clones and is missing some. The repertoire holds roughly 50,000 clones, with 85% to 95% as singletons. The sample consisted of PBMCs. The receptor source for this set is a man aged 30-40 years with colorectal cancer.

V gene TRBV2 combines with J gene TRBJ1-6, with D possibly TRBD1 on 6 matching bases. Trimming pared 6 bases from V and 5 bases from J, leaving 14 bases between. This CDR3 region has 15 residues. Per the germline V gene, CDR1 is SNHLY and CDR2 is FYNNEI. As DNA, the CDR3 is TGTGCCAGCAGACTCGAGGACAGCAATAATTCACCCCTCCACTTT. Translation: CASRLEDSNNSPLHF.

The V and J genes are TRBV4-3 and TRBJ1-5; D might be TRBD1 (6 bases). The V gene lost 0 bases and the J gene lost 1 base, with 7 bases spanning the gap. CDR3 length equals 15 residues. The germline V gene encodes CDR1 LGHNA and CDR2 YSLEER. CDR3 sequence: CASSQDRGSNQPQHF. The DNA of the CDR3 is TGCGCCAGCAGCCAAGACAGGGGAAGCAATCAGCCCCAGCATTTT.

In DNA form, the CDR3 reads TGCGCCAGCAGCTTGGAGGGACGCCCTCCGTTTGGGGGCTACACCTTC. This codes for CASSLEGRPPFGGYTF. The V and J genes are TRBV5-1 and TRBJ1-2, with D possibly matching TRBD1 (5 bases). The CDR3 has 16 residues. Per germline, CDR1 SGHRS and CDR2 YFSETQ. Trimming took off 0 bases at V and 8 bases at J, with 20 bases between the two ends. Looking up the rest from reference TRBV5-1 and TRBJ1-2 gives the full variable domain: KAGVTQTPRYLIKTRGQQVTLSCSPISGHRSVSWYQQTPGQGLQFLFEYFSETQRNKGNFPGRFSGRQFSNSRSEMNVSTLELGDSALYLCASSLEGRPPFGGYTFGSGTRLTVV.

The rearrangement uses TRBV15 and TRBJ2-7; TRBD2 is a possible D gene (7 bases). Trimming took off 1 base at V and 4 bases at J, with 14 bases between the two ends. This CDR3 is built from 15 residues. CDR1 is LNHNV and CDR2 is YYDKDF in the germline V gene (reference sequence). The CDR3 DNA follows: TGTGCCACCAGCAGAGGGGGGCTAGCGGATTACGAGCAGTACTTC. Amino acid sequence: CATSRGGLADYEQYF.

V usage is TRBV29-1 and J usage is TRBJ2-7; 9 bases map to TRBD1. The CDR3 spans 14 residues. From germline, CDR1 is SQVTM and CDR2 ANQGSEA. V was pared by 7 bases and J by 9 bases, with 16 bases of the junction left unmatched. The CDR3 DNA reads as TGCAGCGCCCGACGAGGACAGGGGCCGGACGGGCAGTACTTC. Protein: CSARRGQGPDGQYF.

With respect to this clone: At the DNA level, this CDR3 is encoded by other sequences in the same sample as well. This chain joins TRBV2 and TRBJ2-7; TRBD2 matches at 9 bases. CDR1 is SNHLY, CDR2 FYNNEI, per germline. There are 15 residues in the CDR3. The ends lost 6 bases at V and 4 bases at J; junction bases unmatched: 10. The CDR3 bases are TGTGCCAGCAGGGCCGGTGGCGGGGGGGGATACGAGCAGTACTTC. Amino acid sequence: CASRAGGGGGYEQYF.

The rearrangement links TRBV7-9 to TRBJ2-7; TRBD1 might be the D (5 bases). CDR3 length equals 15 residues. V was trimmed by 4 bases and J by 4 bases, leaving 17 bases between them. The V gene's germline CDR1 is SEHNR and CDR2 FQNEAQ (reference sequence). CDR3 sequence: CASSSATGLMYEQYF. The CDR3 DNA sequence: TGTGCCAGCAGCTCAGCCACAGGATTAATGTACGAGCAGTACTTC.

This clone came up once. In DNA, the CDR3 is TGTGCCACCAGTGACCGCGATTGGGTTAGGGCAGATACGCAGTATTTT. Its protein product is CATSDRDWVRADTQYF. The rearrangement links TRBV24-1 to TRBJ2-3; D unclear. V was trimmed by 4 bases and J by 4 bases, leaving 17 bases between them. This CDR3 spans 16 amino acids. CDR1 and CDR2 from the germline V gene are KGHDR and SFDVKD.

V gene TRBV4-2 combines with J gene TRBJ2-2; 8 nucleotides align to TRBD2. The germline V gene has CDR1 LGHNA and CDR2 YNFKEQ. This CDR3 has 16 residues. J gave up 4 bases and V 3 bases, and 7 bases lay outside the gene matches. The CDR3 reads CASSQRAGESTGELFF. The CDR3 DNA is TGTGCCAGCAGCCAGAGAGCGGGGGAGTCCACCGGGGAGCTGTTTTTT.

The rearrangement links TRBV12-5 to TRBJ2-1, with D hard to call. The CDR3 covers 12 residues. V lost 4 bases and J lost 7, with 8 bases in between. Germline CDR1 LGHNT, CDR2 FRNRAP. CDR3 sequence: CASGSVGNEQFF. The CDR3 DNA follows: TGTGCTAGTGGTTCAGTCGGAAATGAGCAGTTCTTC.

In DNA form, the CDR3 reads TGTGCCAGCTCACCAGGGGCCAGGATGAACACTGAAGCTTTCTTT. This sequence encodes CASSPGARMNTEAFF. This rearrangement joins TRBV18 to TRBJ1-1; D is perhaps TRBD1 (5 bases). V was shortened by 2 bases and J by 0 bases, with 10 bases between the two germline ends. The CDR3 contains 15 residues. Germline CDR1 and CDR2: KGHSH and LQKENI.

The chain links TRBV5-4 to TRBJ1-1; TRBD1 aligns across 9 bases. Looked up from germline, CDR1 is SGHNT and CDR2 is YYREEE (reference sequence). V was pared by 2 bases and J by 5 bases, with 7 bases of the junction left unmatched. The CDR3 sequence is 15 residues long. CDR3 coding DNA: TGTGCCAGCAGCTTAACAGGGGGCCGAAGGACTGAAGCTTTCTTT. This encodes CASSLTGGRRTEAFF.

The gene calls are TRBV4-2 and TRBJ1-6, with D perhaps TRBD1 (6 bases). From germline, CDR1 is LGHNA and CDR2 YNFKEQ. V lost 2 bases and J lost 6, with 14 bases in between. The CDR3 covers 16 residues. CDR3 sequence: CASSQNRVATNSPLHF. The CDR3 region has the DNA TGTGCCAGCAGCCAAAACAGGGTGGCGACTAATTCACCCCTCCACTTT.

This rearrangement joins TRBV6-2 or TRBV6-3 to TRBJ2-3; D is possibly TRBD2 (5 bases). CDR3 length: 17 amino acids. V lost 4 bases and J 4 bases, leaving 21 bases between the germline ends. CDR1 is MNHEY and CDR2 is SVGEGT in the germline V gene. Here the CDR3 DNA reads TGTGCCAGCAGTTCATCGAGCGGCACAGTTAGCGCAGATACGCAGTATTTT. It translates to CASSSSSGTVSADTQYF.

The DNA for the CDR3 is TGTGCCAGCAGTTCGCCCCTTTCTGCTTTCTTT. Its translation is CASSSPLSAFF. The V gene is TRBV28, the J gene TRBJ1-1; D call uncertain. The CDR3 totals 11 residues. V was pared by 4 bases and J by 11 bases, with 11 bases between. The V gene's germline CDR1 is MDHEN and CDR2 SYDVKM.

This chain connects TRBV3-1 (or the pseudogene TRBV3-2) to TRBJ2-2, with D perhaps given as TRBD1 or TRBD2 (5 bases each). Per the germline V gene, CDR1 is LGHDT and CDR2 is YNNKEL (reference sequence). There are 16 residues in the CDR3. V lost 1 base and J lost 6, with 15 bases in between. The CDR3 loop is CASSQVTGRGAGELFF. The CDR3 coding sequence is TGTGCCAGCAGCCAAGTAACAGGCCGAGGGGCCGGGGAGCTGTTTTTT.

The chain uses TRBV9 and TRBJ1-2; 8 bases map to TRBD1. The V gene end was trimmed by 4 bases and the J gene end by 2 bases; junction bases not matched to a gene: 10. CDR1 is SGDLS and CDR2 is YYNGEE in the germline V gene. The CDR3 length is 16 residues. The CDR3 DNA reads TGTGCCAGCAGCCCGACCTTGGACAGGGCCAACTATGGCTACACCTTC. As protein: CASSPTLDRANYGYTF.

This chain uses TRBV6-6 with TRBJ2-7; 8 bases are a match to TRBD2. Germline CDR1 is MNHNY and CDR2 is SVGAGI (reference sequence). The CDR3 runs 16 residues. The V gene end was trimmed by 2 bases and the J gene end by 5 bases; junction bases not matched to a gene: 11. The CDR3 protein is CASSYETTPGGNEQYF. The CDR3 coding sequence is TGTGCCAGCAGTTACGAAACCACCCCGGGAGGGAACGAGCAGTACTTC.

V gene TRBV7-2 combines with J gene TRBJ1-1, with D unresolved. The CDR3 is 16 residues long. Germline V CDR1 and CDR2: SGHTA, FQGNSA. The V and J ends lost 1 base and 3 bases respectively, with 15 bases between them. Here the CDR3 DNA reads TGTGCCAGCAGCTTAGTGTGGATCCTGAATTACACTGAAGCTTTCTTT. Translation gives CASSLVWILNYTEAFF. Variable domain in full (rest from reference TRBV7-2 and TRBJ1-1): GAGVSQSPSNKVTEKGKDVELRCDPISGHTALYWYRQSLGQGLEFLIYFQGNSAPDKSGLPSDRFSAERTGGSVSTLTIQRTQQEDSAVYLCASSLVWILNYTEAFFGQGTRLTVV.

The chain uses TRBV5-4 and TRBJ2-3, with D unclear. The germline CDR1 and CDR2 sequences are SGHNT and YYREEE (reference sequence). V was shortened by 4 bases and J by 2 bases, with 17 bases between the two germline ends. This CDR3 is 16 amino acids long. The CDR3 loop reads CASSLLGSPITDTQYF. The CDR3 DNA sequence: TGTGCCAGCAGCCTCTTGGGGTCCCCTATCACAGATACGCAGTATTTT.

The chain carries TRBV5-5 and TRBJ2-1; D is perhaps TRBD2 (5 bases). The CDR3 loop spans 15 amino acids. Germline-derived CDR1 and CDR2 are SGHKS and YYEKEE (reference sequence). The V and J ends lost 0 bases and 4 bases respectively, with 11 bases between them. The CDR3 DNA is TGTGCCAGCAGCTTGGGGGTGGGAGCGTACAATGAGCAGTTCTTC. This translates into CASSLGVGAYNEQFF.

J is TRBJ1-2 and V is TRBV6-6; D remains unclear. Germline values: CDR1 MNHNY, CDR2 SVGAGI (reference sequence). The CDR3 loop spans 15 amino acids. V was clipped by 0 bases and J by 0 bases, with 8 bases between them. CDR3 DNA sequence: TGTGCCAGCAGTTACTCGATACGGACTAACTATGGCTACACCTTC. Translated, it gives CASSYSIRTNYGYTF.

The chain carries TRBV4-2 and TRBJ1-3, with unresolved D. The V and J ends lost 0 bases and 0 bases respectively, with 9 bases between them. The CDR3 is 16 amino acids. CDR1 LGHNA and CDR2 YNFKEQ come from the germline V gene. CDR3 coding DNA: TGTGCCAGCAGCCAAGAGCAGACAATCTCTGGAAACACCATATATTTT. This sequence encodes CASSQEQTISGNTIYF.

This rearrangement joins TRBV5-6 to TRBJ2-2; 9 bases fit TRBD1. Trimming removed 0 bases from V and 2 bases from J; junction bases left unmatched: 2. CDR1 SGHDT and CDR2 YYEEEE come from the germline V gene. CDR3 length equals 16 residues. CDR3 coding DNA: TGTGCCAGCAGCTTGGGTACAGGGGGCAACACCGGGGAGCTGTTTTTT. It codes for CASSLGTGGNTGELFF.

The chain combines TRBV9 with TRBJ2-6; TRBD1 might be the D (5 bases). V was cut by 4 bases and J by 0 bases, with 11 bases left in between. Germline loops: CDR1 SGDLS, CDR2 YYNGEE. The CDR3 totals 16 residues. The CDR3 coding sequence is TGTGCCAGCAGCCCCGACAGAAGCTCTGGGGCCAACGTCCTGACTTTC. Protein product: CASSPDRSSGANVLTF.

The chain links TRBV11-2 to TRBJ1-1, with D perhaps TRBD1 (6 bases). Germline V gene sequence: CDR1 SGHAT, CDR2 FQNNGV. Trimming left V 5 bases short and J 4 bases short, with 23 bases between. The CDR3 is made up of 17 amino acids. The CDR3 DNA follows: TGTGCCAGCAGCCTGGGGGCAGGGCTAAGTGTGGGCACTGAAGCTTTCTTT. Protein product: CASSLGAGLSVGTEAFF.